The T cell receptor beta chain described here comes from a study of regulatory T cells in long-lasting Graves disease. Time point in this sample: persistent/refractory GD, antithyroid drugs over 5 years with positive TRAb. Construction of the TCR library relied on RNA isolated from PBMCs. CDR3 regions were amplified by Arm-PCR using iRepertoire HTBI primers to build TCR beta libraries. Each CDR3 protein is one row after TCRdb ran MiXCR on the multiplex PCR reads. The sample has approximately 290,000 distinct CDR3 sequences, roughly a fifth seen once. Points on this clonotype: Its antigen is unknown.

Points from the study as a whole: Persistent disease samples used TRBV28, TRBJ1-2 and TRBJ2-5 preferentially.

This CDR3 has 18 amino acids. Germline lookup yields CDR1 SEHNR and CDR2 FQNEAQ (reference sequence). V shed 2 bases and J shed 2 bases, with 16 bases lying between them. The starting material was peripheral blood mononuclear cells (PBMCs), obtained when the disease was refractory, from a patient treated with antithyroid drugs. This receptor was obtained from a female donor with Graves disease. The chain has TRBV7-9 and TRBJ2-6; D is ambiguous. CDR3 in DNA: TGTGCCAGCAGCTTAAGGGCAGCCCCCTACCCTGGGGCCAACGTCCTGACTTTC. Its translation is CASSLRAAPYPGANVLTF.